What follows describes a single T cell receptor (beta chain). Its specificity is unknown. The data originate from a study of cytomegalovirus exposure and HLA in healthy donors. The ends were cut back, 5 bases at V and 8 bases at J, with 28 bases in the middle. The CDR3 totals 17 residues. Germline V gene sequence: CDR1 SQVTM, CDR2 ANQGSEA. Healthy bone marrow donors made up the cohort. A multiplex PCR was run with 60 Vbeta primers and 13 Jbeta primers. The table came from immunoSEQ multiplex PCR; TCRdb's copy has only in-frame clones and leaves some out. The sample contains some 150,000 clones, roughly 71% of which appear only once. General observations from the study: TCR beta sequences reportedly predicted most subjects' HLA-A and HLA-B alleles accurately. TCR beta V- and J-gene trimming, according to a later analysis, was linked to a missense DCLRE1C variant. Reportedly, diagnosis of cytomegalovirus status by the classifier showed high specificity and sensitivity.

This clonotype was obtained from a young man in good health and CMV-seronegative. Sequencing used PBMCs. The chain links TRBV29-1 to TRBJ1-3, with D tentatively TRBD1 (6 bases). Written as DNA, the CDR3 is TGCAGCGTTATACCAAGGACAGAACTGGGGGGGTTCCACACCATATATTTT. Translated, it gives CSVIPRTELGGFHTIYF.